This is a list of T cell receptor beta chains from one sample in a study of T cell responses to AZD1222 COVID-19 vaccine. The data were produced by immunoSEQ multiplex PCR, yet TCRdb's version contains in-frame clones alone and is incomplete. This sample has around 150,000 clones; more than 80% occur once, and the top ten carry roughly 3.9%. Sequences were derived from peripheral blood, sampled on day 0 of AZD1222 vaccination. The source is an adult in good health. The CDR3 runs from the conserved cysteine through the conserved F or W. A D gene is named only where the DNA matches it firmly. Clone size is not always given. Where it is, it says once, few, many or a class for expanded clones.

D gene: TRBD1
J gene: TRBJ1-4
V gene: TRBV5-1
clone size: -
CDR3 protein: CASSRGPGQINEKLFF
CDR3 DNA: TGCGCCAGCAGCCGTGGTCCGGGACAGATTAATGAAAAACTGTTTTTT

D gene: TRBD1
J gene: TRBJ1-2
V gene: TRBV2
clone size: -
CDR3 protein: CASSKSGGVYGYTF
CDR3 DNA: TGTGCCAGCAGTAAATCAGGGGGTGTCTATGGCTACACCTTC

D gene: -
J gene: TRBJ1-1
V gene: TRBV9
clone size: -
CDR3 protein: CASSGGGGTEAFF
CDR3 DNA: TGTGCCAGCAGCGGGGGAGGTGGCACTGAAGCTTTCTTT

D gene: TRBD1
J gene: TRBJ1-2
V gene: TRBV19
clone size: -
CDR3 protein: CASSFEHRGSNYGYTF
CDR3 DNA: TGTGCCAGTAGTTTCGAACACAGGGGCTCTAACTATGGCTACACCTTC

D gene: -
J gene: TRBJ1-5
V gene: TRBV28
clone size: -
CDR3 protein: CASSLLGGGKSGGQPQHF
CDR3 DNA: TGTGCCAGCAGTTTGCTCGGTGGGGGAAAGAGTGGAGGTCAGCCCCAGCATTTT

D gene: TRBD2
J gene: TRBJ2-3
V gene: TRBV9
clone size: -
CDR3 protein: CASTRAGLARDTQYF
CDR3 DNA: TGTGCCAGCACCCGGGCGGGACTAGCGCGCGATACGCAGTATTTT

D gene: -
J gene: TRBJ2-5
V gene: TRBV29-1
clone size: -
CDR3 protein: CSVRRIEEGAQYF
CDR3 DNA: TGCAGCGTCCGTCGGATTGAGGAGGGGGCCCAGTACTTC

D gene: TRBD1
J gene: TRBJ1-5
V gene: TRBV6-6
clone size: -
CDR3 protein: CASSSEGQFNQPQHF
CDR3 DNA: TGTGCCAGCAGTTCCGAGGGACAGTTCAATCAGCCCCAGCATTTT

D gene: TRBD1
J gene: TRBJ1-2
V gene: TRBV3-1/TRBV3-2
clone size: -
CDR3 protein: CASSHLDRANYGYTF
CDR3 DNA: TGTGCCAGCAGCCACCTCGACAGGGCGAACTATGGCTACACCTTC

D gene: -
J gene: TRBJ1-1
V gene: TRBV18
clone size: -
CDR3 protein: CASSPGRAEEAFF
CDR3 DNA: TGTGCCAGCTCACCGGGACGGGCGGAAGAAGCTTTCTTT

D gene: TRBD1
J gene: TRBJ1-6
V gene: TRBV4-1
clone size: -
CDR3 protein: CASSQEQTGGNNSPLHF
CDR3 DNA: TGCGCCAGCAGCCAAGAACAAACAGGGGGTAATAATTCACCCCTCCACTTT

D gene: TRBD1
J gene: TRBJ1-3
V gene: TRBV30
clone size: -
CDR3 protein: CAWSLPTGGTGNTIYF
CDR3 DNA: TGTGCCTGGAGTCTCCCCACAGGGGGCACGGGAAACACCATATATTTT

D gene: -
J gene: TRBJ1-5
V gene: TRBV29-1
clone size: -
CDR3 protein: CSVVGGGLSQHF
CDR3 DNA: TGCAGCGTTGTCGGGGGTGGGTTGTCCCAGCATTTT

D gene: TRBD1
J gene: TRBJ1-1
V gene: TRBV29-1
clone size: -
CDR3 protein: CSVGDSGAWNTEAFF
CDR3 DNA: TGCAGCGTAGGGGACAGCGGGGCATGGAACACTGAAGCTTTCTTT

D gene: -
J gene: TRBJ1-5
V gene: TRBV5-5
clone size: -
CDR3 protein: CASSLAWGVSNQPQHF
CDR3 DNA: TGTGCCAGCAGCTTGGCATGGGGGGTGAGCAATCAGCCCCAGCATTTT

D gene: -
J gene: TRBJ1-1
V gene: TRBV6-1
clone size: -
CDR3 protein: CASSEALPPGPNTEAFF
CDR3 DNA: TGTGCCAGCAGTGAAGCGCTTCCGCCAGGACCGAACACTGAAGCTTTCTTT

D gene: TRBD2
J gene: TRBJ2-7
V gene: TRBV5-5
clone size: -
CDR3 protein: CASLPVGGGYEQYF
CDR3 DNA: TGTGCCAGCCTTCCCGTGGGGGGGGGTTACGAGCAGTACTTC

D gene: -
J gene: TRBJ1-5
V gene: TRBV5-1
clone size: -
CDR3 protein: CASSLAGGSNQPQHF
CDR3 DNA: TGCGCCAGCAGCTTGGCGGGCGGTAGCAATCAGCCCCAGCATTTT

D gene: TRBD1
J gene: TRBJ1-1
V gene: TRBV5-1
clone size: -
CDR3 protein: CASSYGQANTEAFF
CDR3 DNA: TGCGCCAGCAGCTATGGACAGGCGAACACTGAAGCTTTCTTT

D gene: -
J gene: TRBJ1-5
V gene: TRBV2
clone size: -
CDR3 protein: CASAVLTDFNQPQHF
CDR3 DNA: TGTGCCAGCGCCGTATTGACGGACTTCAATCAGCCCCAGCATTTT

D gene: -
J gene: TRBJ2-6
V gene: TRBV7-3
clone size: -
CDR3 protein: CASSLTGPSSGANVLTF
CDR3 DNA: TGTGCCAGCAGCTTAACGGGACCTAGCTCTGGGGCCAACGTCCTGACTTTC

D gene: -
J gene: TRBJ2-1
V gene: TRBV5-1
clone size: -
CDR3 protein: CASSLIGGDNNEQFF
CDR3 DNA: TGCGCCAGCAGCTTGATAGGGGGGGATAACAATGAGCAGTTCTTC

D gene: -
J gene: TRBJ1-2
V gene: TRBV2
clone size: -
CDR3 protein: CASRVGGDGYTF
CDR3 DNA: TGTGCCAGCAGGGTAGGGGGGGACGGCTACACCTTC

D gene: TRBD1
J gene: TRBJ1-4
V gene: TRBV2
clone size: -
CDR3 protein: CASSSAGTANEKLFF
CDR3 DNA: TGTGCCAGCAGTAGCGCCGGGACAGCTAATGAAAAACTGTTTTTT

D gene: TRBD1
J gene: TRBJ1-5
V gene: TRBV20-1
clone size: -
CDR3 protein: CSASDSTFGTGRDNQPQHF
CDR3 DNA: TGCAGTGCTAGTGACTCAACATTCGGGACAGGACGGGACAATCAGCCCCAGCATTTT

D gene: -
J gene: TRBJ1-6
V gene: TRBV18
clone size: -
CDR3 protein: CASSPFGGTVRMDSPLHF
CDR3 DNA: TGTGCCAGCTCACCATTTGGAGGTACAGTCAGGATGGATTCACCCCTCCACTTT

D gene: TRBD1
J gene: TRBJ2-7
V gene: TRBV5-4
clone size: -
CDR3 protein: CASSLSGQASQEQYF
CDR3 DNA: TGTGCCAGCAGCTTATCAGGACAGGCATCACAGGAACAGTACTTC

D gene: -
J gene: TRBJ1-2
V gene: TRBV30
clone size: -
CDR3 protein: CAWSKGSPGYTF
CDR3 DNA: TGTGCCTGGAGTAAGGGAAGCCCTGGCTACACCTTC

D gene: -
J gene: TRBJ1-6
V gene: TRBV5-4
clone size: -
CDR3 protein: CASSLGGALNGRNSPLHF
CDR3 DNA: TGTGCCAGCAGCTTGGGCGGGGCCCTAAATGGGCGTAATTCACCCCTCCACTTT

D gene: -
J gene: TRBJ2-1
V gene: TRBV30
clone size: -
CDR3 protein: CASDYRMMNEQFF
CDR3 DNA: TGTGCCTCGGACTATCGGATGATGAATGAGCAGTTCTTC

D gene: TRBD1
J gene: TRBJ1-2
V gene: TRBV30
clone size: -
CDR3 protein: CAWISRGAGGGYGYTF
CDR3 DNA: TGTGCCTGGATTTCCCGGGGGGCAGGGGGCGGTTATGGCTACACCTTC

D gene: -
J gene: TRBJ1-1
V gene: TRBV27
clone size: -
CDR3 protein: CASSLPGRINTEAFF
CDR3 DNA: TGTGCCAGCAGTTTGCCGGGACGGATAAACACTGAAGCTTTCTTT

D gene: -
J gene: TRBJ1-5
V gene: TRBV6-5
clone size: -
CDR3 protein: CASSSGRNQPQHF
CDR3 DNA: TGTGCCAGCAGTTCAGGACGCAATCAGCCCCAGCATTTT

D gene: TRBD1
J gene: TRBJ2-7
V gene: TRBV28
clone size: -
CDR3 protein: CASSIDRVLSYEQYF
CDR3 DNA: TGTGCCAGCAGTATCGACAGGGTCCTATCCTACGAGCAGTACTTC

D gene: -
J gene: TRBJ2-6
V gene: TRBV9
clone size: -
CDR3 protein: CASSALVRSGANVLTF
CDR3 DNA: TGTGCCAGCAGCGCCCTCGTGCGCTCTGGGGCCAACGTCCTGACTTTC

D gene: -
J gene: TRBJ2-7
V gene: TRBV28
clone size: few
CDR3 protein: CASLTEGEQYF
CDR3 DNA: TGTGCCAGTTTGACGGAGGGAGAGCAGTACTTC

D gene: TRBD2
J gene: TRBJ2-5
V gene: TRBV11-2
clone size: -
CDR3 protein: CASSSRGGRETQYF
CDR3 DNA: TGTGCCAGCAGCTCGCGCGGGGGGAGAGAGACCCAGTACTTC

D gene: -
J gene: TRBJ1-1
V gene: TRBV7-6
clone size: few
CDR3 protein: CASSSQGNTEAFF
CDR3 DNA: TGTGCCAGCAGCTCACAAGGGAACACTGAAGCTTTCTTT

D gene: -
J gene: TRBJ2-1
V gene: TRBV7-2
clone size: -
CDR3 protein: CASSLAVGVSYNEQFF
CDR3 DNA: TGTGCCAGCAGCTTAGCGGTCGGGGTTTCCTACAATGAGCAGTTCTTC

D gene: TRBD1
J gene: TRBJ1-2
V gene: TRBV5-4
clone size: -
CDR3 protein: CASRDRNLNYGYTF
CDR3 DNA: TGTGCCAGTAGGGACAGAAATCTTAACTATGGCTACACCTTC

D gene: -
J gene: TRBJ2-7
V gene: TRBV2
clone size: -
CDR3 protein: CASGPTRYEQYF
CDR3 DNA: TGTGCCAGCGGACCAACACGCTACGAGCAGTACTTC

D gene: TRBD1
J gene: TRBJ2-2
V gene: TRBV29-1
clone size: -
CDR3 protein: CSVRQGGNTGELFF
CDR3 DNA: TGCAGCGTCCGACAGGGGGGAAACACCGGGGAGCTGTTTTTT

D gene: TRBD1
J gene: TRBJ1-2
V gene: TRBV7-9
clone size: -
CDR3 protein: CASSLTGVGNYGYTF
CDR3 DNA: TGTGCCAGCAGCTTGACAGGGGTAGGAAACTATGGCTACACCTTC

D gene: -
J gene: TRBJ2-7
V gene: TRBV6-5
clone size: -
CDR3 protein: CASSWELNYEQYF
CDR3 DNA: TGTGCCAGCAGTTGGGAGTTGAACTACGAGCAGTACTTC

D gene: -
J gene: TRBJ1-6
V gene: TRBV2
clone size: few
CDR3 protein: CASSPRPTAGSSSPLHF
CDR3 DNA: TGTGCCAGCAGTCCCCGACCGACAGCCGGGTCGTCTTCACCCCTCCACTTT